The sample holds many counts of the clone carrying this T cell receptor beta chain. Its antigen is currently unknown. This entry is derived from a study of T cell repertoires in cytomegalovirus infection. Overall study findings and caveats: CMV-specific TCR beta clonotypes restricted by HLA-C were the ones dominating the ex vivo response.

Germline V CDR1 and CDR2: SEHNR, FQNEAQ (reference sequence). V lost 0 bases and J 6 bases, leaving 6 bases between the germline ends. The CDR3 covers 14 residues. TCRdb re-derived calls from the reads in MiXCR, one entry per CDR3 protein. Among around 100,000 distinct CDR3 sequences listed, 10% were seen once. This receptor was obtained from a human donor in good health (CMV status not recorded). Some clones in this sample may be carry-over from other donors' samples. The sample comprised PBMCs, sequenced either directly or after in vitro stimulation (not recorded which). The rearrangement uses TRBV7-9 and TRBJ1-6; possibly TRBD1 for D (5 bases). CDR3 residues: CASSLAGVNSPLHF. The CDR3 coding sequence is TGTGCCAGCAGCTTAGCAGGGGTTAATTCACCCCTCCACTTT.